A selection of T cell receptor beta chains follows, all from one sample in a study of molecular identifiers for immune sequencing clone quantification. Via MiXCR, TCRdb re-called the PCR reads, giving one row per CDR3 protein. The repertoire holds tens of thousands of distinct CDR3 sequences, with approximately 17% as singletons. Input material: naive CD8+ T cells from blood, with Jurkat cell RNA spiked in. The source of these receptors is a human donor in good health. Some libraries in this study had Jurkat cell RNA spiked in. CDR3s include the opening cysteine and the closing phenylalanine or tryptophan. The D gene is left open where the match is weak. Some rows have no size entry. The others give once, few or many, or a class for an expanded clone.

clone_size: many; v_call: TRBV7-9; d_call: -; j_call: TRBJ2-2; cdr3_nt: TGTGCCAGCAGCTTACCTGGCTCGAACACCGGGGAGCTGTTTTTT; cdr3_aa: CASSLPGSNTGELFF
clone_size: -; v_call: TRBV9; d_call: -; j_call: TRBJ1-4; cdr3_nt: TGTGCCAGCAGCGTAGGAATAACTAATGAAAAACTGTTTTTT; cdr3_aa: CASSVGITNEKLFF
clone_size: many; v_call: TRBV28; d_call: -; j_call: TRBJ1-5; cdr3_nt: TGTGCCAGCAGTTTAGTCCAGGCTGGCAATCAGCCCCAGCATTTT; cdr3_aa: CASSLVQAGNQPQHF
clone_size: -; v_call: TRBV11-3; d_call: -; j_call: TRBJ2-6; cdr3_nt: TGTGCCAGCTGCCCGTCTGGCTCTGGGGCCAACGTCCTGACTTTC; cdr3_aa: CASCPSGSGANVLTF
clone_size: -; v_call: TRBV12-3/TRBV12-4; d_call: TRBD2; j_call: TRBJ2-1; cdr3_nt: TGTGCCAGCACCGGAGCTAGCGGGAGGGCCGGTGAGCAGTTCTTC; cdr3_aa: CASTGASGRAGEQFF
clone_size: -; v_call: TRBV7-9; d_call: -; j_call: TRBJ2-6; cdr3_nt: TGTGCCAGCAGCTTCGGGATGTCTGGGGCCAACGTCCTGACTTTC; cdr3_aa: CASSFGMSGANVLTF
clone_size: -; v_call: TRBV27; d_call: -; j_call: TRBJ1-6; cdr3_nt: TGTGCCAGCAGTTTAGGTTGGGGGGTCAATTCACCCCTCCACTTT; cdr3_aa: CASSLGWGVNSPLHF
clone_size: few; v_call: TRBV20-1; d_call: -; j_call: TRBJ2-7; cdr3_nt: TGCAGTGCTAGGGTGGGGTCCTACGAGCAGTACTTC; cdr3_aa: CSARVGSYEQYF
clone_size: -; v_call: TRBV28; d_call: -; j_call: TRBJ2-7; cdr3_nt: TGTGCCAGCAGATCCCCGACAAGCTCCTACGAGCAGTACTTC; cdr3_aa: CASRSPTSSYEQYF
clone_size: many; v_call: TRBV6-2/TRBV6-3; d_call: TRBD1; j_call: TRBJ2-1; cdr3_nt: TGTGCCAGCAGCTTGGGACAGGTGAACAATGAGCAGTTCTTC; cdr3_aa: CASSLGQVNNEQFF
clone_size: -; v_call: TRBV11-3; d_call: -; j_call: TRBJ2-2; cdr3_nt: TGTGCCAGCAGCCGCGGGACAACGAACACCGGGGAGCTGTTTTTT; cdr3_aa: CASSRGTTNTGELFF
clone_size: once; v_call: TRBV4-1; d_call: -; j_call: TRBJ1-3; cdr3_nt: TGCGCCAGCAGCAAGACAGAGTTCTTTGGAAACACCATATATTTT; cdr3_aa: CASSKTEFFGNTIYF
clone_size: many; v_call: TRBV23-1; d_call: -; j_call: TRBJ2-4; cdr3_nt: TGCGCCAGCAAAACAGGGAGAAATACAGCCAAAAACATTCAGTACTTC; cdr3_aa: CASKTGRNTAKNIQYF
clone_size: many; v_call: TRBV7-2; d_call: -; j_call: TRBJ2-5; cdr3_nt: TGTGCCAGCAGCTTTCCTAGGGAGACCCAGTACTTC; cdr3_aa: CASSFPRETQYF
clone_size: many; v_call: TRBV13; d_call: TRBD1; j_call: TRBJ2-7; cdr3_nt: TGTGCCAGCAGCTCGACAGGGCCGACCTACGAGCAGTACTTC; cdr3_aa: CASSSTGPTYEQYF
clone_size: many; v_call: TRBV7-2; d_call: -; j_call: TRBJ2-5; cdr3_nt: TGTGCCAGCAGCTTATACGGAGAGACCCAGTACTTC; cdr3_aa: CASSLYGETQYF
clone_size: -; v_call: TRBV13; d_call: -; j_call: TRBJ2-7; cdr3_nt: TGTGCCAGCAGCTTAGGGGACGCCGCCTACGAGCAGTACTTC; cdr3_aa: CASSLGDAAYEQYF
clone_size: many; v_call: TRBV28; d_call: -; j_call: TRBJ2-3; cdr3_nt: TGTGCCAGCAGTCCCTGGGACAGCACAGATACGCAGTATTTT; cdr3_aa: CASSPWDSTDTQYF
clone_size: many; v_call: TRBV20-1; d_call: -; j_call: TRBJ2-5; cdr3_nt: TGCAGTGCTACCGGAGCCCTGTCGGAGAGGGGGACCCAGTACTTC; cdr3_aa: CSATGALSERGTQYF
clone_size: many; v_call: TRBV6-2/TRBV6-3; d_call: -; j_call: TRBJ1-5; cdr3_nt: TGTGCCAGCAGCTCATCGAGGGGAGGGGTCGGTGCGCCCCAGCATTTT; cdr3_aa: CASSSSRGGVGAPQHF
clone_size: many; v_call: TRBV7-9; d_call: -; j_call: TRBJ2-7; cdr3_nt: TGTGCCAGCAGCCCATATAGTTCCTACGAGCAGTACTTC; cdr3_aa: CASSPYSSYEQYF
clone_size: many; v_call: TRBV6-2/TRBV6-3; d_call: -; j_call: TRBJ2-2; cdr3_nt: TGTGCCAGCAAATTCCCGGGAGTCATCGGGGAGCTGTTTTTT; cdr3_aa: CASKFPGVIGELFF
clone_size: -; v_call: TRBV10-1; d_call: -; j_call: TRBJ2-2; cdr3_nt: TGCGCCAGTTACACCGGGGAGCTGTTTTTT; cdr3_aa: CASYTGELFF
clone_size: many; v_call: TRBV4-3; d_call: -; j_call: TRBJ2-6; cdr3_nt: TGCGCCAGCAGCCAAGCCGGAGCCTCAGCGTACGTCCTGACTTTC; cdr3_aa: CASSQAGASAYVLTF
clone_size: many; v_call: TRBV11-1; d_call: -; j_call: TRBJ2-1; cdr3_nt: TGTGCCAGCAGCTTAACGTCAAGCTCCTACAATGAGCAGTTCTTC; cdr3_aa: CASSLTSSSYNEQFF
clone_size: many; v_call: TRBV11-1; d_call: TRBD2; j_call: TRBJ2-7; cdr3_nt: TGTGCCAGCAGCTTAGCTAGCGGGAGTTCCTACGAGCAGTACTTC; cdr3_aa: CASSLASGSSYEQYF
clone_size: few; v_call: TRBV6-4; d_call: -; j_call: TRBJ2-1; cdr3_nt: TGTGCCAGCAGTGACTCTTGGTGGAATGAGCAGTTCTTC; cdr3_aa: CASSDSWWNEQFF
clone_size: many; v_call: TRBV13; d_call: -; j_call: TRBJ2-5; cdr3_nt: TGTGCCAGCAGCTTAGGGGCCCCCGCAGGGCCTCAAGAGACCCAGTACTTC; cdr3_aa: CASSLGAPAGPQETQYF
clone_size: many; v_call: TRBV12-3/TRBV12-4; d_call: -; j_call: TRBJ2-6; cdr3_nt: TGTGCCAGCAGTTTAGCAAGAGCTCAGGGTACCTCTGGGGCCAACGTCCTGACTTTC; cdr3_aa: CASSLARAQGTSGANVLTF
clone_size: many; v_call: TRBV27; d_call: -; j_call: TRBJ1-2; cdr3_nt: TGTGCCAGCAGTTTCCATCCCCGCAGGGACCTAAACTATGGCTACACCTTC; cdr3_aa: CASSFHPRRDLNYGYTF
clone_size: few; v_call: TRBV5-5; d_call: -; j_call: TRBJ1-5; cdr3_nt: TGTGCCAGCAGCTTCGATAGCAATCAGCCCCAGCATTTT; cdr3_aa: CASSFDSNQPQHF
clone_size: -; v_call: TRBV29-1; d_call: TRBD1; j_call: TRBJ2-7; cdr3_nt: TGCAGCGTATGGACAGGGCCCTACGAGCAGTACTTC; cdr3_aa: CSVWTGPYEQYF
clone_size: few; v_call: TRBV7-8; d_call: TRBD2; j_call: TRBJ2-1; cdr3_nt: TGTGCCAGCAGCCCCTCGGGGGAGGGGATATATGAGCAGTTCTTC; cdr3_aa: CASSPSGEGIYEQFF
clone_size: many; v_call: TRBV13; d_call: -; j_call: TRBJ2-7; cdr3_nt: TGTGCCAGCAGCTTAGGTGGAAGGTCCTACGAGCAGTACTTC; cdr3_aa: CASSLGGRSYEQYF
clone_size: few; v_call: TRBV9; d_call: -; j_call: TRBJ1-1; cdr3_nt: TGTGCCAGCAGCGTAGACGGGGGACCGACTGAAGCTTTCTTT; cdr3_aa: CASSVDGGPTEAFF
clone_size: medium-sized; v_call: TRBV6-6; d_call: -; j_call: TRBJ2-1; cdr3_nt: TGTGCCAGCAGTTACTCGAGCTCCTACAATGAGCAGTTCTTC; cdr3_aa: CASSYSSSYNEQFF
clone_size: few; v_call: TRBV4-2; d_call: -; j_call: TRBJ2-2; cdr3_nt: TGTGCCAGCAGCCAAGGGCCCTTGGCGGCCGGGGAGCTGTTTTTT; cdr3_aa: CASSQGPLAAGELFF
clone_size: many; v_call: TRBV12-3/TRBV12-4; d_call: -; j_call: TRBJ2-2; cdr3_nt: TGTGCCAGCAGTCAGACATTGGCGTACACCGGGGAGCTGTTTTTT; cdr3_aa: CASSQTLAYTGELFF
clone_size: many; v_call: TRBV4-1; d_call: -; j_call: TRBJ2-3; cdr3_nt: TGCGCCAGCAGCCAAGACCCGGGAGACACAGATACGCAGTATTTT; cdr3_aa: CASSQDPGDTDTQYF
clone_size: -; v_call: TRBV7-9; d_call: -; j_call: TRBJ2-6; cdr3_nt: TGTGCCAGCAGCTTACCTGGGGCCAACGTCCTGACTTTC; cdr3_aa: CASSLPGANVLTF
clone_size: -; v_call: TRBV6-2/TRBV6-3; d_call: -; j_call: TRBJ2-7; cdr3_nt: TGTGCCAGCAGTTACTCTATTGATGTCCCCGAGCAGTACTTC; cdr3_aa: CASSYSIDVPEQYF
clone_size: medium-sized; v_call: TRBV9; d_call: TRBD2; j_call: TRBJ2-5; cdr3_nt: TGTGCCAGCAGCCCCCCCGGGGGGGGCAGGCAGACCCAGTACTTC; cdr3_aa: CASSPPGGGRQTQYF
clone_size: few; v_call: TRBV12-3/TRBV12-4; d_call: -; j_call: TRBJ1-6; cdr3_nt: TGTGCCAGCAGTCCCCGGGAGGGGAATTCACCCCTCCACTTT; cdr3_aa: CASSPREGNSPLHF
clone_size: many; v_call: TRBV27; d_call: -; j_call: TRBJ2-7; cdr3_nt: TGTGCCAGCAGTTTAACTTTTACCTACGAGCAGTACTTC; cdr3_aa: CASSLTFTYEQYF
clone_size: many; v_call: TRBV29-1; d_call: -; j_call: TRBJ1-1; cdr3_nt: TGCAGCGCCTACAGGGAGGTCACTGAAGCTTTCTTT; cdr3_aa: CSAYREVTEAFF
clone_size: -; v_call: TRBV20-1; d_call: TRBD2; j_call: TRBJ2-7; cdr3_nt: TGCAGTGCTAGAGTTCCAGCGGGGATATACGAGCAGTACTTC; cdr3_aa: CSARVPAGIYEQYF
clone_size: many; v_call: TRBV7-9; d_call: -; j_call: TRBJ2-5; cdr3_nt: TGTGCCAGCAGTTTAGCGACAGTCCAAGAGACCCAGTACTTC; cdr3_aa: CASSLATVQETQYF
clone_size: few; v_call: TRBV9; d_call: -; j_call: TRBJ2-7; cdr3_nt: TGTGCCAGCAGCCTAGGGTGGGGGTCCTACGAGCAGTACTTC; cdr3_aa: CASSLGWGSYEQYF
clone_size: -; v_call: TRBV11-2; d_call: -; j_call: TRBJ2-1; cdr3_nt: TGTGCCAGCAGCTTTCTAGGGAGCGGTGAGCAGTTCTTC; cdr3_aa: CASSFLGSGEQFF
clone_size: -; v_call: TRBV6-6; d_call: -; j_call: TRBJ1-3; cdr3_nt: TGTGCCAGCAGTTACTATACTGAGGGGAGAAACACCATATATTTT; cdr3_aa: CASSYYTEGRNTIYF
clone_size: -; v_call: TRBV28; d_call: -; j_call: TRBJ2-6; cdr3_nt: TGTGCCAGCAGTCCCCCTAGCTCTGGGGCCAACGTCCTGACTTTC; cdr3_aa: CASSPPSSGANVLTF
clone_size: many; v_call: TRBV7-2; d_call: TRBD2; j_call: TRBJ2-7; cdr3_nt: TGTGCCAGCAGCTTAGGTAGCGGGAGGGCCTTATCCTACGAGCAGTACTTC; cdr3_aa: CASSLGSGRALSYEQYF